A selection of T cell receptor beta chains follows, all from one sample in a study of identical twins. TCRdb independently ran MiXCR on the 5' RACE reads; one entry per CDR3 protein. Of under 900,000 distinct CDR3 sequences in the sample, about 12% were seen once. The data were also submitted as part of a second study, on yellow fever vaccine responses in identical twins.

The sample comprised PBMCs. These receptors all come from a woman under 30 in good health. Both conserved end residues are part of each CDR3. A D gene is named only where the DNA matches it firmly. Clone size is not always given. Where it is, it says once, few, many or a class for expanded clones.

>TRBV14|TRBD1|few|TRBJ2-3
CASSQDWAQGSTDTQYF
TGTGCCAGCAGCCAAGATTGGGCACAGGGGTCCACAGATACGCAGTATTTT
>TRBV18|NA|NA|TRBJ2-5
CASPLRGAAQETQYF
TGTGCCAGCCCACTCCGCGGGGCAGCTCAAGAGACCCAGTACTTC
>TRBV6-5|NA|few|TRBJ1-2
CASSFGGGNRGYTF
TGTGCCAGCAGTTTCGGGGGAGGTAACCGGGGCTACACCTTC
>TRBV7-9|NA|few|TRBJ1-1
CASSSSTMNTEAFF
TGTGCCAGCAGCTCCTCGACCATGAACACTGAAGCTTTCTTT
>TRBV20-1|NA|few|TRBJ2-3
CSACLSTDTQYF
TGCAGTGCTTGCCTTAGCACAGATACGCAGTATTTT
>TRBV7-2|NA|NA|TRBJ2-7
CASSPRGTSYEQYF
TGTGCCAGCAGCCCCCGTGGGACCTCCTACGAGCAGTACTTC
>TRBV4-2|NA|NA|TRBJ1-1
CASSQDQSSNEAFF
TGTGCCAGCAGCCAAGATCAATCTTCGAATGAAGCTTTCTTT
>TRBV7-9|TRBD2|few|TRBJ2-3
CASTGGGAQYF
TGTGCCAGCACCGGCGGGGGGGCGCAGTATTTT
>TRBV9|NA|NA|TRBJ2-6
CASSPTSTELSGANVLTF
TGTGCCAGCAGCCCCACTTCGACGGAACTCTCTGGGGCCAACGTCCTGACTTTC
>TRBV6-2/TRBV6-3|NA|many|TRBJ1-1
CASSYLGRAGVSAFF
TGTGCCAGCAGTTACCTCGGACGGGCCGGGGTAAGCGCTTTCTTT
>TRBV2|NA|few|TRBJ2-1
CASNLDTYNEQFF
TGTGCCAGCAATTTGGACACGTACAATGAGCAGTTCTTC
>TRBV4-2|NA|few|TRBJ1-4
CASSQGDGVNEKLFF
TGTGCCAGCAGCCAAGGGGACGGAGTTAATGAAAAACTGTTTTTT
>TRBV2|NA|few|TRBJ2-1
CASQGGTGDEQFF
TGTGCCAGCCAAGGCGGTACGGGGGATGAGCAGTTCTTC
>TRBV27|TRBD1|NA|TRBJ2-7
CATLDKGQGHF
TGTGCCACCCTAGATAAGGGACAGGGGCACTTC
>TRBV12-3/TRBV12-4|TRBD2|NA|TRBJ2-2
CASRLREANGELFF
TGTGCCAGCAGATTACGGGAGGCTAACGGGGAGCTGTTTTTT
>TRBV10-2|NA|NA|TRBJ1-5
CASTDGGYNQPQHF
TGCGCCAGCACGGATGGGGGGTACAATCAGCCCCAGCATTTT
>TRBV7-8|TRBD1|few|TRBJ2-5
CASSLASGQRSETQYF
TGTGCCAGCAGCCTCGCCTCGGGACAGCGATCTGAGACCCAGTACTTC
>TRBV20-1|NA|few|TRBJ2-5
CSALPDSQETQYF
TGCAGTGCTCTCCCGGACAGTCAAGAGACCCAGTACTTC
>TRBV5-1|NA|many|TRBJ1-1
CASSLRDQNTEAFF
TGCGCCAGCAGCTTGAGGGACCAGAACACTGAAGCTTTCTTT
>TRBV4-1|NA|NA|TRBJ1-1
CASSQGRGGEAFF
TGCGCCAGCAGCCAAGGTAGGGGCGGTGAAGCTTTCTTT
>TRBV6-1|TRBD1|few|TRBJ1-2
CASRQSGTGDYGYTF
TGTGCCAGCAGACAATCCGGGACAGGTGACTATGGCTACACCTTC
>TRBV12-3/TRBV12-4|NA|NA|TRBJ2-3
CASSFPISQGDTQYF
TGTGCCAGCAGTTTCCCCATCTCGCAGGGGGATACGCAGTATTTT
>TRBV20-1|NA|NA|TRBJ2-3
CSAMDPRSSTDTQYF
TGCAGTGCTATGGACCCCCGGTCGAGCACAGATACGCAGTATTTT
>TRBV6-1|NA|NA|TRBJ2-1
CASSELPGFRDEQFF
TGTGCCAGCAGTGAACTCCCAGGGTTTAGGGATGAGCAGTTCTTC
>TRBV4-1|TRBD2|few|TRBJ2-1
CASSQDISGRTVSQFF
TGCGCCAGCAGCCAAGACATTAGCGGGAGAACGGTGTCGCAGTTCTTC
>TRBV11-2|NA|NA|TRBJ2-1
CASSLGISPPRQFF
TGTGCCAGCAGCTTAGGGATTAGTCCTCCCAGGCAGTTCTTC